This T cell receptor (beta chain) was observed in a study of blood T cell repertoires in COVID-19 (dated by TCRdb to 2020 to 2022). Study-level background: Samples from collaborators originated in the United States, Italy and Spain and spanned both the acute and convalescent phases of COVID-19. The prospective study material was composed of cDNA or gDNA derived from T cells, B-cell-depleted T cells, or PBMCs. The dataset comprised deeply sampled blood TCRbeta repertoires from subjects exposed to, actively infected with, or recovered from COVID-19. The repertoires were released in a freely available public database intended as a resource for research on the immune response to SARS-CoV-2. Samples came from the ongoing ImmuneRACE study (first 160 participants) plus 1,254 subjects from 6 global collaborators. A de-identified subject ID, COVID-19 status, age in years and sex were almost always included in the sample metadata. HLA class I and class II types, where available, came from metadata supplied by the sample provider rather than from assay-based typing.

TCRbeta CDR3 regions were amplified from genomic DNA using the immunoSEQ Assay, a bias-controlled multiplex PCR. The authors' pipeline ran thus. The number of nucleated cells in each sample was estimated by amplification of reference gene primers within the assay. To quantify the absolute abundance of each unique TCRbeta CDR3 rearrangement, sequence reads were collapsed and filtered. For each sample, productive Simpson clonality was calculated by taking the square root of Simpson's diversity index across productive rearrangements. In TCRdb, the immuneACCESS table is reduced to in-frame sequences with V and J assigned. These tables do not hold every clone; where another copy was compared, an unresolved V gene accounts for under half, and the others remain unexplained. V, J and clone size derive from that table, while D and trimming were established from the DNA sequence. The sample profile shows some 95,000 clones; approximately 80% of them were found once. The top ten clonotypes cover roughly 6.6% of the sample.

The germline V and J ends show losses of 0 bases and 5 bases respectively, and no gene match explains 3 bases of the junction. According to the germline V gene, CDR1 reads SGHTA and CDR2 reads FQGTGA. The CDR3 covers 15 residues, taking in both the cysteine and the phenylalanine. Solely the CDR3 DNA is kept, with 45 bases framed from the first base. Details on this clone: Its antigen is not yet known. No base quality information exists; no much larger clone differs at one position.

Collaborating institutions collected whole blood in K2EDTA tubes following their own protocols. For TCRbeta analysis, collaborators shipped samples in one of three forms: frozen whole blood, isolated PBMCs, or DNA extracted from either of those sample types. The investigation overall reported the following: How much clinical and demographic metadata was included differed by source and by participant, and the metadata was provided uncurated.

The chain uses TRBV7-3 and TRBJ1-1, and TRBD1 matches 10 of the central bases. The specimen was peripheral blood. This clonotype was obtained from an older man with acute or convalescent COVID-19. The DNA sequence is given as TGTGCCAGCAGCTTAACACGGGGACAGGGGACTGAAGCTTTCTTT. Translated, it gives CASSLTRGQGTEAFF.